This TCR beta chain was sequenced for a study of beta chain features in type 1 diabetes. This clone was observed a few times. Its antigen is as yet unknown. Trimming stripped 3 bases from V and 4 bases from J, with 16 bases between. The V gene's germline CDR1 is SGHNT and CDR2 YENEEA. This CDR3 contains 16 residues. Study-level results: Naive, central memory and Treg TCRB repertoires seemed to resemble each other more closely in patients than they did in healthy donors. Moderate yet significant TCRB CDR3 shortening was seen in Type 1 diabetes patients in all four CD4+ subsets.

Of the isolated RNA, all was reverse transcribed, and so the sequenced material was expressed TCRB transcripts. Libraries were prepared by immunoSEQ multiplex PCR; TCRdb keeps only in-frame clonotypes and omits some of them. The repertoire holds around 340,000 clones, with about a tenth as singletons. The genes are TRBV11-3 and TRBJ2-1; perhaps TRBD1 as D (6 bases). The sample comprised central memory CD4+ T cells from blood. This sequence originates from a man under 40 with type 1 diabetes. CDR3 protein: CASSFRGTPPYNEQFF. For the CDR3, the DNA is TGTGCCAGCAGCTTTAGGGGGACACCGCCTTACAATGAGCAGTTCTTC.